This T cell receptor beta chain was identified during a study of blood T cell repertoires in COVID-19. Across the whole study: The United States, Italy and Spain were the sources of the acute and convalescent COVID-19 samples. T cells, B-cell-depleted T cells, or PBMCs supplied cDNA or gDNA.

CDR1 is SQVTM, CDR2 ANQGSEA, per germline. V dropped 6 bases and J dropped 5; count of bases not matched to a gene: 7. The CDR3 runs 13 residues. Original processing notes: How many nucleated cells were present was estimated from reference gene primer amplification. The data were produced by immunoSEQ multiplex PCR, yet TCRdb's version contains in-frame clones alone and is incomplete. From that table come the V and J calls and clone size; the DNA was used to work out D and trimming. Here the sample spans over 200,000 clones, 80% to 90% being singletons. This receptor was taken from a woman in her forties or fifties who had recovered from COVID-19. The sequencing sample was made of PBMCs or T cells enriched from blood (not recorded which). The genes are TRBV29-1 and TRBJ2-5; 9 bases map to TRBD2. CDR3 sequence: CSVGAGGGETQYF. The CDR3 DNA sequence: TGCAGCGTGGGAGCGGGAGGAGGGGAGACCCAGTACTTC. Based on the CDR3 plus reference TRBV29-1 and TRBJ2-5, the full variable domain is SAVISQKPSRDICQRGTSLTIQCQVDSQVTMMFWYRQQPGQSLTLIATANQGSEATYESGFVIDKFPISRPNLTFSTLTVSNMSPEDSSIYLCSVGAGGGETQYFGPGTRLLVL.